This T cell receptor (beta chain) emerged from a study of T cell repertoires in cytomegalovirus infection. The overall study: TCR beta signatures that were public indicated CMV infection and matching HLA type.

Between the trimmed V and J ends, which lost 3 bases and 6 bases, there was a span of 9 bases. Germline loops: CDR1 SGDLS, CDR2 YYNGEE. The CDR3 has 13 residues. Study conclusions and caveats: Totalled public TCR beta family frequency picked out people who carried CMV plus the relevant HLA. Ex vivo, HLA-C-restricted CMV-specific TCR beta clonotypes prevailed over the rest of the response.

Points on this clonotype: Its antigen is still unknown.

Via MiXCR, TCRdb re-called the reads, giving one row per CDR3 protein. Here the sample spans some 71,000 distinct CDR3 sequences, less than 30% being singletons. The chain links TRBV9 to TRBJ2-2; D unclear. The sequenced sample was CD8+ T cells from cultured PBMCs, obtained from culture after CMV antigen stimulation. This receptor was taken from a human donor in good health (CMV status not recorded). Some clones in this sample may be carry-over from other donors' samples. CDR3 sequence: CASSEFGSGELFF. CDR3 DNA: TGTGCCAGCAGCGAGTTCGGGTCCGGGGAGCTGTTTTTT.